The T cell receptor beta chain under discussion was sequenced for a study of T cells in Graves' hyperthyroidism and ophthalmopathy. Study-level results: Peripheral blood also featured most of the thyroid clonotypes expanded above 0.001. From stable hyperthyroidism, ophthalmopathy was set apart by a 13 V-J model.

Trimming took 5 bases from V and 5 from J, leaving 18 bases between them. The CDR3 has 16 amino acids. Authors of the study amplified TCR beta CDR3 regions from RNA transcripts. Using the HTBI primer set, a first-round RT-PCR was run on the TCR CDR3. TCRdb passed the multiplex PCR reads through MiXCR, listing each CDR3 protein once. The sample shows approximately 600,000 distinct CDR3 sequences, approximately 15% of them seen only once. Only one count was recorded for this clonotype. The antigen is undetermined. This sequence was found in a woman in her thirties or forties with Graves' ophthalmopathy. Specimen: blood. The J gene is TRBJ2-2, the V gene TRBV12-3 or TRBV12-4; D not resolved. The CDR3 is CASSSHKTLFTGELFF. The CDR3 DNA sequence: TGTGCCAGCAGTAGTCACAAGACCTTATTTACCGGGGAGCTGTTTTTT.